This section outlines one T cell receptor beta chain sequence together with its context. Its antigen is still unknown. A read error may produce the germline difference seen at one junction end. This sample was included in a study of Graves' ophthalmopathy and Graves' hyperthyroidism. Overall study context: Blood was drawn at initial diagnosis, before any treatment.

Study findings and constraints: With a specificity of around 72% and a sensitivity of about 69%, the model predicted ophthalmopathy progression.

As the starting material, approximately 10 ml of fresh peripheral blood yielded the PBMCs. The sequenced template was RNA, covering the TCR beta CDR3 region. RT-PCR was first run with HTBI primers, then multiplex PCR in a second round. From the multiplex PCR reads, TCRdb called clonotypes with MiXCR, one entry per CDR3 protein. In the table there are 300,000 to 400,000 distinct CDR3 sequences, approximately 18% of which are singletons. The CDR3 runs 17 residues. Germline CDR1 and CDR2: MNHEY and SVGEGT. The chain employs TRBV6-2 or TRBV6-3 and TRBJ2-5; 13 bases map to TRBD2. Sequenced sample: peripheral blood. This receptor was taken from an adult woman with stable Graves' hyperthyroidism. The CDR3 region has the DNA TGTGCCAGCAGTGCTCGTGGACTAGCGGGAGACCAAGAGACCCGGTACTTC. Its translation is CASSARGLAGDQETRYF.